Shown below are 16 T cell receptor beta chains from a single sample sequenced in a study of blood T cell repertoires in COVID-19. The table came from immunoSEQ multiplex PCR; TCRdb's copy has only in-frame clones and leaves some out. The sample has about 150,000 clones; roughly 87% are singletons. Sequenced sample: peripheral blood. These receptors were obtained from a woman aged 55-75 years with active or convalescent COVID-19.

The chain is built from TRBV5-6 and TRBJ2-1; 7 bases agree with TRBD1. CDR3 length: 13 amino acids. Looked up from germline, CDR1 is SGHDT and CDR2 is YYEEEE. J was trimmed by 14 bases and V by 4 bases; bases with no gene match: 12. The CDR3 bases are TGTGCCAGCAGCCCCACGCCAGACAGGGATAAGTTCTTC. This translates into CASSPTPDRDKFF.

The V gene is TRBV7-2, the J gene TRBJ2-3, with D maybe TRBD1 (6 bases). CDR3 length: 16 residues. V was shortened by 4 bases and J by 4 bases, with 18 bases between the two germline ends. Germline loops: CDR1 SGHTA, CDR2 FQGNSA. CDR3 residues: CASSSPGEWASDTQYF. The CDR3 nucleotides are TGTGCCAGCAGCTCGCCAGGGGAGTGGGCATCAGATACGCAGTATTTT.

The chain recombines TRBV3-1 (or the pseudogene TRBV3-2) with TRBJ1-5; D perhaps matches TRBD1 (5 bases). This CDR3 spans 24 amino acids. V was clipped by 4 bases and J by 3 bases, with 40 bases between them. Germline V gene data show CDR1 as LGHDT and CDR2 as YNNKEL (reference sequence). As DNA, the CDR3 is TGTGCCAGCAGCCCCTCTCATCGAAACAGTATTCCTTTTAAAGGCATAGGGGACAATCAGCCCCAGCATTTT. Its protein is CASSPSHRNSIPFKGIGDNQPQHF.

Concerning this clone: Other DNA sequences in this specimen translate into the identical CDR3. This chain links TRBV5-1 with TRBJ2-6; D unresolved. The germline V and J ends were trimmed by 1 base and 1 base, with 6 bases remaining between them. Per the germline V gene, CDR1 is SGHRS and CDR2 is YFSETQ. The CDR3 contains 15 residues. CDR3 in amino acids: CASSLSLSGANVLTF. The CDR3 bases are TGCGCCAGCAGCTTGAGCTTGTCTGGGGCCAACGTCCTGACTTTC.

The genes are TRBV19 and TRBJ1-5, with a tentative D call TRBD1 (6 bases). Germline V gene sequence: CDR1 LNHDA, CDR2 SQIVND (reference sequence). Trimming stripped 4 bases from V and 3 bases from J, with 13 bases between. The CDR3 totals 15 residues. CDR3 residues: CASSNRQVNNQPQHF. The CDR3 bases are TGTGCCAGTAGTAATAGACAGGTCAACAATCAGCCCCAGCATTTT.

The chain couples TRBV6-6 to TRBJ1-5, with TRBD1 matching 8 bases. This CDR3 is built from 14 residues. With V trimmed by 6 bases and J by 1 base, 2 bases remained unmatched. Germline V gene sequence: CDR1 MNHNY, CDR2 SVGAGI (reference sequence). This CDR3 is CASRQGGSNQPQHF. The CDR3 coding sequence is TGTGCCAGCAGACAGGGGGGGAGCAATCAGCCCCAGCATTTT.

The chain links TRBV7-3 to TRBJ2-1; a weak D match, TRBD2 (7 bases). Germline V gives CDR1 SGHTA, CDR2 FQGTGA. V was pared by 2 bases and J by 9 bases, with 11 bases between. The CDR3 consists of 13 residues. The CDR3 reads CASSLGGAGEQFF. The CDR3 nucleotides read TGTGCCAGCAGCTTAGGGGGGGCCGGTGAGCAGTTCTTC.

There are many counts of this clone. The chain combines TRBV27 with TRBJ1-2; D gene unclear. Trimming cost V 5 bases and J 7 bases, with 11 bases left between them. The CDR3 totals 12 residues. CDR1 is MNHEY, CDR2 SMNVEV, per germline (reference sequence). The CDR3 is CASSVPGGGYTF. DNA for the CDR3: TGTGCCAGCAGTGTACCAGGTGGTGGCTACACCTTC.

The chain recombines TRBV12-3 or TRBV12-4 with TRBJ2-7; 7 positions agree with TRBD1. CDR3 length: 13 residues. Losses at the gene ends were 1 base for V and 3 bases for J; bases not matched to a gene: 0. In nucleotides, the CDR3 is TGTGCCAGCAGTTTAGGACAGGGCTACGAGCAGTACTTC. Amino acid sequence: CASSLGQGYEQYF.

The chain has TRBV2 and TRBJ2-7; 8 bases agree with TRBD2. V shed 6 bases and J 0 bases; nucleotides not matched to a gene: 7. The length of the CDR3 is 15 residues. Germline values: CDR1 SNHLY, CDR2 FYNNEI. For the CDR3, the DNA is TGTGCCAGCAGCTTCATTGCGGGGGGCTCCTACGAGCAGTACTTC. It encodes CASSFIAGGSYEQYF.

To note about this clone: Other DNA variants within this sample encode the same CDR3. In nucleotides, the CDR3 is TGTGCCATCAGTGACAGGGGGCAAGAGACCCAGTACTTC. Protein sequence: CAISDRGQETQYF. J is TRBJ2-5 and V is TRBV10-3; 7 nucleotides line up with TRBD1. The CDR3 extends over 13 amino acids. Trimming removed 3 bases from V and 2 bases from J; junction bases left unmatched: 0. CDR1 and CDR2 (germline): ENHRY, SYGVKD.

This chain uses TRBV7-2 with TRBJ2-7, with 8 bases aligning to TRBD2. Trimming removed 4 bases from V and 0 bases from J; junction bases left unmatched: 5. CDR1 and CDR2 (germline): SGHTA, FQGNSA. The CDR3 runs 15 residues. The DNA for the CDR3 is TGTGCCAGCAGCTCGGGGGGGGGAAGCTCCTACGAGCAGTACTTC. Translated: CASSSGGGSSYEQYF.

The chain employs TRBV4-3 and TRBJ1-4; TRBD1 matches at 7 bases. CDR1 is LGHNA and CDR2 is YSLEER in the germline V gene. The length of the CDR3 is 15 residues. The V segment lost 1 base and the J segment 5 bases; nucleotides outside the gene matches: 4. The CDR3 bases are TGCGCCAGCAGCCAAGGGGGACAGATAAATGAAAAACTGTTTTTT. As protein: CASSQGGQINEKLFF.

The rearrangement uses TRBV6-6 and TRBJ1-2; 10 bases match TRBD1. The germline V gene has CDR1 MNHNY and CDR2 SVGAGI (reference sequence). After removal of 6 bases from V and 1 base from J, the junction contained 2 bases not matched to a gene. The CDR3 contains 14 residues. CDR3 loop: CASRDRGINYGYTF. The CDR3 nucleotides are TGTGCCAGCAGGGACAGGGGGATTAACTATGGCTACACCTTC.

This rearrangement joins TRBV5-1 to TRBJ1-1; 7 positions agree with TRBD1. CDR1 SGHRS and CDR2 YFSETQ come from the germline V gene. The CDR3 spans 15 residues. V shed 2 bases, J shed 3 bases, and the junction held 7 bases outside the gene matches. As DNA, the CDR3 is TGCGCCAGCAGCTTAGACAGGGCTCGGGACACTGAAGCTTTCTTT. Protein sequence: CASSLDRARDTEAFF. Supplemented by reference TRBV5-1 and TRBJ1-1, the full variable domain reads KAGVTQTPRYLIKTRGQQVTLSCSPISGHRSVSWYQQTPGQGLQFLFEYFSETQRNKGNFPGRFSGRQFSNSRSEMNVSTLELGDSALYLCASSLDRARDTEAFFGQGTRLTVV.

The rearrangement links TRBV6-2 or TRBV6-3 to TRBJ1-2, with D unclear. Trimming took 2 bases from V and 7 from J, leaving 11 bases between them. The CDR3 loop spans 13 amino acids. Germline assignment: CDR1 MNHEY and CDR2 SVGEGT. CDR3 residues: CASSYPTSLGYTF. The DNA of the CDR3 is TGTGCCAGCAGTTACCCGACTAGTCTTGGCTACACCTTC.